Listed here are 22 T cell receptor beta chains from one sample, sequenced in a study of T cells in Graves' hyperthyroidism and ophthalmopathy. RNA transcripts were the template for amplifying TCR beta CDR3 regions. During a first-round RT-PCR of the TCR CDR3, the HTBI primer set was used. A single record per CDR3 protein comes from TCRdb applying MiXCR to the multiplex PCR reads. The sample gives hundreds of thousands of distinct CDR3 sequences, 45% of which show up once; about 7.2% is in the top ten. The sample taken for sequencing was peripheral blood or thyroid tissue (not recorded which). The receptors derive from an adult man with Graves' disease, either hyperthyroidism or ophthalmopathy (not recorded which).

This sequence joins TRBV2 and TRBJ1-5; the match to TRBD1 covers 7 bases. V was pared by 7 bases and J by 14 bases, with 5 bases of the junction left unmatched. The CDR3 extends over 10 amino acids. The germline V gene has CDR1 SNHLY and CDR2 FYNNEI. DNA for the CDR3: TGTGCCAGCACCGGGACAGAAAAGCATTTT. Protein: CASTGTEKHF. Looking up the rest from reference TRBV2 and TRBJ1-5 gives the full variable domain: EPEVTQTPSHQVTQMGQEVILRCVPISNHLYFYWYRQILGQKVEFLVSFYNNEISEKSEIFDDQFSVERPDGSNFTLKIRSTKLEDSAMYFCASTGTEKHFGDGTRLSIL.

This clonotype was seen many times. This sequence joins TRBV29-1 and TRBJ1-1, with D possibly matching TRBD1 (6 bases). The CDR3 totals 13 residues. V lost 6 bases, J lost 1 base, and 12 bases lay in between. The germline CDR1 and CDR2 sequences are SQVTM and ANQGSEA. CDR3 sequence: CSVAGTTNTEAFF. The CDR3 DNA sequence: TGCAGCGTGGCCGGGACAACGAACACTGAAGCTTTCTTT.

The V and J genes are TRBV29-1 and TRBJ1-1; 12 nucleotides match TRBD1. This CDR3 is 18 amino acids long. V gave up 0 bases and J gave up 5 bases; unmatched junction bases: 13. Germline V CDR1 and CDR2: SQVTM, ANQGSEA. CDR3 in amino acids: CSVEETPGQGATGTEAFF. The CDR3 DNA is TGCAGCGTTGAAGAAACACCGGGACAGGGGGCCACGGGGACTGAAGCTTTCTTT.

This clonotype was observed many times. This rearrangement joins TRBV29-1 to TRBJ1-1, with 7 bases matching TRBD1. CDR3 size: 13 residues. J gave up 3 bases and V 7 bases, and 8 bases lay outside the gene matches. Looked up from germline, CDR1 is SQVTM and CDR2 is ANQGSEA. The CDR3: CSANQGGDTEAFF. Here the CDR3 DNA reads TGCAGCGCAAATCAGGGGGGCGACACTGAAGCTTTCTTT.

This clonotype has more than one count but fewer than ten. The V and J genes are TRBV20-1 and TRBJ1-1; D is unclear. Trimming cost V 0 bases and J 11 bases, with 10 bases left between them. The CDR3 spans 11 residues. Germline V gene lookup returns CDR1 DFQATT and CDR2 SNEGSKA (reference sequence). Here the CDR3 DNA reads TGCAGTGCTAGAGACGACCACCGGGCTTTCTTT. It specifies CSARDDHRAFF.

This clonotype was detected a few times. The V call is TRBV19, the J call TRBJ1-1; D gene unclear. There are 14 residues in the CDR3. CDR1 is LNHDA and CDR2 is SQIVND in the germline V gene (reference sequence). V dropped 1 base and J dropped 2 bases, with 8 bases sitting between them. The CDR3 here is CASSIGGINTEAFF. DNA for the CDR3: TGTGCCAGTAGTATAGGAGGCATTAACACTGAAGCTTTCTTT.

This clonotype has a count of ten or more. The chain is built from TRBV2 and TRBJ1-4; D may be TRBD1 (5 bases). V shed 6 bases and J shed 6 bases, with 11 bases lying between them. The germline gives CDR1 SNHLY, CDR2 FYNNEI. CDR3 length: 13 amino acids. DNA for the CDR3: TGTGCCAGCAGGGACAACGAAGATGAAAAACTGTTTTTT. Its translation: CASRDNEDEKLFF.

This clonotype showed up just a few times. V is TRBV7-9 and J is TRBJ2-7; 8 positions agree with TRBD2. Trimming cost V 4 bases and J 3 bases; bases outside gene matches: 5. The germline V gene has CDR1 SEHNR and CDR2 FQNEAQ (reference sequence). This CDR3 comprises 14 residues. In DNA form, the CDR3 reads TGTGCCAGCAGCTCCCCCGGGACTAGCTACGAGCAGTACTTC. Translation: CASSSPGTSYEQYF.

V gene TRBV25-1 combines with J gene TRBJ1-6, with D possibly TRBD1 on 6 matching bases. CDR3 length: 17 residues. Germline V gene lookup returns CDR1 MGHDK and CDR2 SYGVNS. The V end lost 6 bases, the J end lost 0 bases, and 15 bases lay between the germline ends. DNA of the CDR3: TGTGCCAGCAGCCAATCGGACAGAATCTCCTATAATTCACCCCTCCACTTT. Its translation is CASSQSDRISYNSPLHF.

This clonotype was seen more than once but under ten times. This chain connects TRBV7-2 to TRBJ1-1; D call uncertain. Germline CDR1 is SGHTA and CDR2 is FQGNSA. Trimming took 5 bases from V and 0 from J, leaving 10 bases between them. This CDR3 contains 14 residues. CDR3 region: CASSKPLMNTEAFF. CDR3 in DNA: TGTGCCAGCAGCAAACCCCTAATGAACACTGAAGCTTTCTTT.

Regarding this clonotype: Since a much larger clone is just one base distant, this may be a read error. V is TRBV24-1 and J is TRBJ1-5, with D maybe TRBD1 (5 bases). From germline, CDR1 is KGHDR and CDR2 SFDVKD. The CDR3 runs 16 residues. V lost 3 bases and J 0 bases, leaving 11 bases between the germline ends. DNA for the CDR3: TGTGCCACCAGTGATGGGGACGTGATTAGCAATCAGCCCCAGCATTTT. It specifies CATSDGDVISNQPQHF.

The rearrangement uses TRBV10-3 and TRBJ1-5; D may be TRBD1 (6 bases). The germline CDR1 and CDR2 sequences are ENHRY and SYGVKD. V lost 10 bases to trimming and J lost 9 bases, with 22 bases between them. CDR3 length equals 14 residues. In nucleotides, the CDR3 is TGTGCCAGCAGAAGGGGGACGGGTCTTTCGCCCCAGCATTTT. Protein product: CASRRGTGLSPQHF.

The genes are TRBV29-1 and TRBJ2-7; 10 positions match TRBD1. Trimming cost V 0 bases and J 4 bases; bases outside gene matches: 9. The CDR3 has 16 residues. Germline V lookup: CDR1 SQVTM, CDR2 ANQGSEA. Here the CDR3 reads CSVEDLGDRGGYEQYF. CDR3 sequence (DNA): TGCAGCGTTGAAGATCTCGGGGACAGGGGAGGATACGAGCAGTACTTC.

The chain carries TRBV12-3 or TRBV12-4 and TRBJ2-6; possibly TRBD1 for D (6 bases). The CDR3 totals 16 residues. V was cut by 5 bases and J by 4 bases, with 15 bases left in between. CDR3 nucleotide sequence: TGTGCCAGCAGTGCCCAGGGGAACACCGGGGCCAACGTCCTGACTTTC. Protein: CASSAQGNTGANVLTF.

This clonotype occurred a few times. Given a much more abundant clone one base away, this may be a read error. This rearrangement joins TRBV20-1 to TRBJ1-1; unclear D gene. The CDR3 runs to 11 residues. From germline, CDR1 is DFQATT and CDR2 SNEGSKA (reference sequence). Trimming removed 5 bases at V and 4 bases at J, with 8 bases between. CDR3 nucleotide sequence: TGCAGTGCTGGGAGGGCCACTGAAGCTTTCTTT. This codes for CSAGRATEAFF.

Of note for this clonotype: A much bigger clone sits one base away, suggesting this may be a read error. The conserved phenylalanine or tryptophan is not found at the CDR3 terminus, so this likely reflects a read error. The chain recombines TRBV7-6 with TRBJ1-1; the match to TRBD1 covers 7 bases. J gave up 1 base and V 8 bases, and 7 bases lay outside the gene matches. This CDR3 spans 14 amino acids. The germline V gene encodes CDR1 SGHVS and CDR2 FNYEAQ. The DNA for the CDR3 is TGTGCCAGCGCGCAGGGACAGCAGAACACTGAAGCTTTCTCT. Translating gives CASAQGQQNTEAFS.

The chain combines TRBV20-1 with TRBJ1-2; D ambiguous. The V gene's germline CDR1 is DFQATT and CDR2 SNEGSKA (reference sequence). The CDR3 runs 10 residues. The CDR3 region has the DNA TGCAGGGCAAGAGTTGATGGCTACACCTTC. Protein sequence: CRARVDGYTF.

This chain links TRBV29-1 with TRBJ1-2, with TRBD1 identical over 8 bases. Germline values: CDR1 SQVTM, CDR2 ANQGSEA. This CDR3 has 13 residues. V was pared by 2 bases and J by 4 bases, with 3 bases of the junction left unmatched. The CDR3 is CSVEHGQGYGYTF. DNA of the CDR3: TGCAGCGTTGAACACGGACAGGGCTATGGCTACACCTTC. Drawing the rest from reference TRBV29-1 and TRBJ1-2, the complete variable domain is SAVISQKPSRDICQRGTSLTIQCQVDSQVTMMFWYRQQPGQSLTLIATANQGSEATYESGFVIDKFPISRPNLTFSTLTVSNMSPEDSSIYLCSVEHGQGYGYTFGSGTRLTVV.

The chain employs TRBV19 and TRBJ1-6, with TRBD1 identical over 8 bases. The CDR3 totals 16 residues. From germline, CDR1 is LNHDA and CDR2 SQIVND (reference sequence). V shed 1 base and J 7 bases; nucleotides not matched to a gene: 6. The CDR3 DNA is TGTGCCAGTAGTATAGCAGGGGGCTCATCAAATTCACCCCTCCACTTT. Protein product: CASSIAGGSSNSPLHF.

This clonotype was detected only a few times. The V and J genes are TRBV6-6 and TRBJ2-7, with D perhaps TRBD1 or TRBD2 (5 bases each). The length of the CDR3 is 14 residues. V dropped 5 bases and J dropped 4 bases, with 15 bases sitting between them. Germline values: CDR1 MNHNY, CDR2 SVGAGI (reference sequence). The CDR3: CASSEGPEVYEQYF. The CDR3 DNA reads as TGTGCCAGCAGTGAGGGACCGGAAGTGTACGAGCAGTACTTC.

CDR3 amino acids: CASSRSTGGFDYGYTF. The DNA for the CDR3 is TGTGCCAGTAGTCGAAGCACAGGGGGCTTTGACTATGGCTACACCTTC. V is TRBV19 and J is TRBJ1-2, with 9 bases that match TRBD1. The CDR3 loop spans 16 amino acids. Germline V gives CDR1 LNHDA, CDR2 SQIVND (reference sequence). V lost 5 bases to trimming and J lost 3 bases; unmatched junction nucleotides: 10.

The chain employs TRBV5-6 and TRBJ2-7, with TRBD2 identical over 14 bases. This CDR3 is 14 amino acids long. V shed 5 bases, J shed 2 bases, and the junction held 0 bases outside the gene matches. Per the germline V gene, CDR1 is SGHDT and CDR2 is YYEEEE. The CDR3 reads CASRTSGRAYEQYF. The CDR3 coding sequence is TGTGCCAGCAGGACTAGCGGGAGGGCCTACGAGCAGTACTTC.